A selection of T cell receptor beta chains follows, all from one sample in a study of blood T cells in healthy people across ages. In TCRdb, the 5' RACE reads were re-called with MiXCR into one record per CDR3 protein. Among some 1.4 million distinct CDR3 sequences listed, 42% were seen once. The sequenced sample consisted of blood. Receptors originate from a woman aged 18-29 years in good health. The CDR3 runs from the conserved cysteine through the conserved F or W. Each record gives: clone size, J gene, D gene, V gene, CDR3 DNA, CDR3 protein. The D gene is left open where the match is weak. Where a row states a size, it is once, few, many or the class of an expanded clone; other rows omit it.

few,TRBJ2-5,NA,TRBV7-9,TGTGCCAGCAGCTTGGCGCAAGCAGGGATGGAGACCCAGTACTTC,CASSLAQAGMETQYF
NA,TRBJ2-3,TRBD2,TRBV4-2,TGTGCCAGCAGCCAAGCGGGGGGGAGTGGTGTAGATACGCAGTATTTT,CASSQAGGSGVDTQYF
NA,TRBJ1-3,NA,TRBV5-1,TGCGCCAGCAGCTTGGAGGCGCCGCACTTCTCTGGAAACACCATATATTTT,CASSLEAPHFSGNTIYF
NA,TRBJ2-2,NA,TRBV10-3,TGTGCCATCTTCTACCCCGGGGACGGGGAGCTGTTTTTT,CAIFYPGDGELFF
NA,TRBJ2-2,TRBD2,TRBV6-5,TGTGCCAGCAGTTACAGTGGGAGTAGCGGGGGGTTCACCGGGGAGCTGTTTTTT,CASSYSGSSGGFTGELFF
NA,TRBJ2-3,TRBD2,TRBV10-3,TGTGCCATCAGTATACTAGCGGGGGGCCCGAGCACAGATACGCAGTATTTT,CAISILAGGPSTDTQYF
few,TRBJ1-2,TRBD1,TRBV4-1,TGCGCCAGCAGCCAGGCGACAGGGGTTAACTATGGCTACACCTTC,CASSQATGVNYGYTF
NA,TRBJ2-7,TRBD1,TRBV6-1,TGTGCCAGCAGTGAAGTGGACAGGGGGCGCCTCGAGCAGTACTTC,CASSEVDRGRLEQYF
NA,TRBJ1-2,TRBD1,TRBV5-1,TGCGCCAGCAGCTTGGAGGGGCCAGGGGGCCTCTATGGCTACACCTTC,CASSLEGPGGLYGYTF
NA,TRBJ2-1,NA,TRBV9,TGTGCCAGCAGCGTGGGTAGATTCTCCTACAATGAGCAGTTCTTC,CASSVGRFSYNEQFF
few,TRBJ2-7,NA,TRBV28,TGTGCCAGCAGTTTAGTGGGTCGGGGCGGCGAGCAGTACTTC,CASSLVGRGGEQYF
NA,TRBJ2-7,TRBD2,TRBV20-1,TGCAGTGCTCGACGACTAGCGGGAGGGGGGGAGCAGTACTTC,CSARRLAGGGEQYF
NA,TRBJ2-1,TRBD2,TRBV20-1,TGCAGTGCTAGAGATCTCACGGCTAGCGGGGGGGTCAATGAGCAGTTCTTC,CSARDLTASGGVNEQFF
NA,TRBJ1-5,TRBD1,TRBV18,TGTGCCAGCTCACCAATGGGACAGGGTGGACTCCAGCCCCAGCATTTT,CASSPMGQGGLQPQHF
NA,TRBJ2-5,NA,TRBV6-5,TGTGCCAGCAGCCGCCGGGACCTGGGAGAGACCCAGTACTTC,CASSRRDLGETQYF
NA,TRBJ2-5,NA,TRBV11-2,TGTGCCAGCACCCGGACAGTTTACAATGAGCAGTACTTC,CASTRTVYNEQYF
NA,TRBJ1-2,TRBD1,TRBV19,TGTGCCAGTAGTTCGGGACAGGGGGTTTCCGTAGACTATGGCTACACCTTC,CASSSGQGVSVDYGYTF
few,TRBJ1-2,NA,TRBV2,TGTGCCAGCAGCGTACAGGGAGTGGAATATGGCTACACCTTC,CASSVQGVEYGYTF
once,TRBJ2-1,TRBD2,TRBV20-1,TGCAGTGCTCTGGAGGGAGGGCGCTACAATGAGCAGTTCTTC,CSALEGGRYNEQFF
NA,TRBJ2-5,TRBD2,TRBV9,TGTGCCAGCAGCGCGTCACTAGCGGACCCACACGGGCAGTACTTC,CASSASLADPHGQYF
NA,TRBJ2-7,NA,TRBV29-1,TGCAGCGTTGAAGATCGGAACAGAACCTACGAGCAGTACTTC,CSVEDRNRTYEQYF
NA,TRBJ1-1,TRBD1,TRBV28,TGTGCCAGCAGCCCTCCCCGGGACAGGGTAACTGAAGCTTTCTTT,CASSPPRDRVTEAFF
NA,TRBJ2-3,TRBD2,TRBV10-3,TGTGCCATCCATTCAGGGGCGGGAGGCCTCGACGATACGCAGTATTTT,CAIHSGAGGLDDTQYF
NA,TRBJ1-2,NA,TRBV20-1,TGCAGTGCTAGAGAATTGGAGTATGGCTACACCTTC,CSARELEYGYTF
NA,TRBJ1-2,NA,TRBV12-3/TRBV12-4,TGTGCCAGCAGCCCACCAGGGACAACATCGTATGGCTACACCTTC,CASSPPGTTSYGYTF
once,TRBJ2-1,NA,TRBV5-5,TGTACCAGCAGCTTGGTCCAGGGTCCGTACGAAGAGTTCTTC,CTSSLVQGPYEEFF
few,TRBJ2-7,TRBD2,TRBV10-3,TGTGCCATCAGTGTCGGACTAGCGGACTCCTACGAGCAGTACTTC,CAISVGLADSYEQYF
few,TRBJ2-3,NA,TRBV10-3,TGTGCCATCAGACCCGGGACTCGAGACACAGATACGCAGTATTTT,CAIRPGTRDTDTQYF
NA,TRBJ2-7,TRBD1,TRBV18,TGTGCCAGCTCACCACAGGGACAGGGAGGCGAGCAGTACTTC,CASSPQGQGGEQYF
NA,TRBJ1-2,NA,TRBV3-1,TGTGCCAGCAGCCAGGGCGAGCAGACAAGCGCTTCCAATGGCTACACCTTC,CASSQGEQTSASNGYTF
few,TRBJ2-1,NA,TRBV29-1,TGCAGCGTTCATGTTAGCGGAGAATACTCCTACAATGAGCAGTTCTTC,CSVHVSGEYSYNEQFF
NA,TRBJ2-1,TRBD1,TRBV9,TGTGCCAGCAGTGCCTGGGGACAGGCACACAATGAGCAGTTCTTC,CASSAWGQAHNEQFF